The present entry profiles one T cell receptor beta chain with its context. These data come from a study of blood T cell repertoires in COVID-19. CDR1 and CDR2 from the germline V gene are MNHEY and SVGAGI. This CDR3 is 13 amino acids long. After removal of 2 bases from V and 8 bases from J, the junction contained 3 bases not matched to a gene. Produced via immunoSEQ multiplex PCR; TCRdb's table is partial and in-frame only. The sample lists over 150,000 clones, just over 85% occurring once. The rearrangement links TRBV6-5 to TRBJ2-1; 7 bases map to TRBD2. This sequence originates from a woman aged 18-30 years who had recovered from COVID-19. The source material was PBMCs or T cells enriched from blood (not recorded which). The CDR3 is CASSYPGLDEQFF. As DNA, the CDR3 is TGTGCCAGCAGTTACCCCGGACTAGATGAGCAGTTCTTC.